The next 5 T cell receptor beta chains were all read from a single sample in a study of blood T cells in healthy people across ages (dated by TCRdb to 2015 to 2017). The library was prepared using 5' RACE. Sequencing was carried out with an Illumina HiSeq 2500. A second PCR of roughly 7 to 12 cycles was run with a J-beta primer mix and a sample-barcoded 5' primer. The public reads were reanalyzed by TCRdb: fastp trimming at Q25, MiXCR alignment, in-frame beta chains only. Merged by CDR3 protein, the rows form single entries marked with the most common genes and DNA. Here the sample has around 1,600,000 distinct CDR3 sequences; 35% to 45% occur a single time. The ten largest clones capture roughly 3.7% of the sample. Sequenced material: blood. The receptors shown here come from a woman aged 18-29 years in good health.

This clonotype showed up just a few times. The rearrangement uses TRBV7-2 and TRBJ1-4; TRBD1 agrees at 7 bases. Germline trimming cut 6 bases from V and 7 bases from J; bases unmatched to any gene: 8. The germline V gene encodes CDR1 SGHTA and CDR2 FQGNSA. The CDR3 loop spans 14 amino acids. The CDR3 region is CASSRQGGGEKLFF. DNA for the CDR3: TGTGCCAGCAGTCGACAGGGCGGCGGTGAAAAACTGTTTTTT.

The rearrangement links TRBV20-1 to TRBJ1-6, with a tentative D call TRBD1 (6 bases). Trimming removed 1 base at V and 7 bases at J, with 11 bases between. The length of the CDR3 is 14 residues. Germline CDR1 reads DFQATT; CDR2 reads SNEGSKA (reference sequence). CDR3 DNA sequence: TGCAGTGCTAGAGCGGGGGCCCTAAATTCACCCCTCCACTTT. Translating gives CSARAGALNSPLHF.

This chain joins TRBV7-2 and TRBJ2-1; 11 nucleotides agree with TRBD1. Germline V CDR1 and CDR2: SGHTA, FQGNSA. The CDR3 is 14 amino acids. J gave up 1 base and V 11 bases, and 4 bases lay outside the gene matches. The CDR3 loop is CACGTGGSYNEQFF. DNA for the CDR3: TGTGCCTGCGGGACAGGGGGGTCCTACAATGAGCAGTTCTTC.

This clonotype was counted between two and nine times. V usage is TRBV15 and J usage is TRBJ1-2; D is unresolved. Germline CDR1 reads LNHNV; CDR2 reads YYDKDF (reference sequence). This CDR3 comprises 15 residues. Trimming took off 0 bases at V and 5 bases at J, with 13 bases between the two ends. CDR3 residues: CATSRDQTTIYGYTF. In nucleotides, the CDR3 is TGTGCCACCAGCAGAGATCAAACGACGATTTATGGCTACACCTTC.

The chain employs TRBV5-5 and TRBJ1-2; D is perhaps TRBD1 (5 bases). There are 15 residues in the CDR3. V gave up 4 bases and J gave up 1 base, with 14 bases separating them. Germline CDR1 and CDR2: SGHKS and YYEKEE (reference sequence). The CDR3 coding sequence is TGTGCCAGCAGCCGCAGGGACTGGGATAACTATGGCTACACCTTC. It specifies CASSRRDWDNYGYTF.